Below, one T cell receptor (beta chain) is given with its context. Its specificity is unknown. This specimen belongs to a study of Ad26.COV2.S vaccination and SARS-CoV-2 variants. Overall study: In the COV1001 trial, the donor was in the Ad26.COV2.S arm.

The table came from immunoSEQ multiplex PCR; TCRdb's copy has only in-frame clones and leaves some out. The repertoire includes 300,000 to 350,000 clones, roughly 91% of them detected once, and around 4.5% sits in the top ten. The treatment was: some 20 received Ad26.COV2.S at low or high dose, single or two shots; a few received placebo; per-sample allocation not given. Samples came from day 63 after the first vaccine or placebo injection. Based in Boston, the donor was an adult of 18-55 years. Study-wide findings and caveats: Relative to placebo recipients, vaccine recipients exhibited elevated spike-specific TCR breadth. The TCR-based breadth and depth measures might underestimate overall T cell responses.

CDR1 is MNHEY and CDR2 is SVGEGT in the germline V gene. The CDR3 sequence is 16 residues long. V was pared by 2 bases and J by 4 bases, with 14 bases between. The sequencing used peripheral blood, collected in a trial of Ad26.COV2.S vaccine versus placebo. This sequence originates from a person aged 18-60 years who received the Ad26.COV2.S COVID-19 vaccine or a placebo. The chain is built from TRBV6-2 or TRBV6-3 and TRBJ1-4; maybe TRBD1 (5 bases). DNA of the CDR3: TGTGCCAGCAGTTACCCTCCGGGACGGAATAATGAAAAACTGTTTTTT. Translating it yields CASSYPPGRNNEKLFF.